Detailed here is one T cell receptor (beta chain). The data originate from a study of blood T cell repertoires in COVID-19. Study as a whole: The United States, Italy and Spain provided the acute and convalescent COVID-19 samples. The cDNA or gDNA used as material had been derived from T cells, B-cell-depleted T cells, or PBMCs.

In the original workflow: For nucleated cells, counts were estimated from reference gene primer amplification. Repertoires were generated with immunoSEQ multiplex PCR, while TCRdb's copy carries only in-frame clones and drops some. V and J calls and clone size are given by that table; D and trimming were obtained from the DNA. The repertoire has about 180,000 clones, approximately 88% of them found once; the top ten carry about 4.1%. CDR1 SGHDN and CDR2 FVKESK come from the germline V gene. V was cut by 3 bases and J by 4 bases, with 9 bases left in between. This CDR3 has 13 residues. This chain links TRBV14 with TRBJ1-2; D is unresolved. The receptor comes from a woman in her thirties with acute or convalescent COVID-19. Sequenced material: peripheral blood. Here the CDR3 reads CASSHGPSYGYTF. For the CDR3, the DNA is TGTGCCAGCAGCCATGGGCCGTCCTATGGCTACACCTTC.